This TCR beta chain was captured by sequencing in a study of CD8 T cells in ankylosing spondylitis (dated by TCRdb to between 2016 and 2019). In the study overall: To find TCR variants linked to disease, the study profiled T cell receptor beta repertoires in ankylosing spondylitis patients and healthy donors. The full study cohort was made up of 25 to 30 ankylosing spondylitis patients and 108 healthy donors. Peripheral blood was sampled, and synovial fluid was additionally collected from ankylosing spondylitis patients. Beyond this particular receptor, the publication reports: Some of the motif variants had been reported before in the synovial fluid and blood of reactive arthritis patients, a finding that suggests common disease-initiation mechanisms. Significant enrichment of the disease-linked clones was reported in matched synovial fluid samples from ankylosing spondylitis patients. The disease-linked clones showed a CD8+ phenotype and occurred at relatively low frequencies in peripheral blood. Blood from ankylosing spondylitis patients appeared to be characterized by a TCR beta motif made up of under 10 highly homologous amino acid variants.

The data were produced on an Illumina HiSeq 2500. Quantitative 5'-RACE with molecular barcodes was the method used to prepare the TCR beta libraries. The authors processed their data as follows. A new computational method based on a probabilistic model of VDJ rearrangement was used to identify disease-linked TCR variants. TCRdb trimmed public reads at Q25 via fastp, called clones via MiXCR and kept in-frame beta chains. Every entry covers one CDR3 protein and lists the most common genes and DNA from its rows. These V and J calls are TCRdb output, not the study's own analysis. Across this sample there are 250,000 or so distinct CDR3 sequences, with about 20% seen only once. Approximately 32% of the sample is held by the ten biggest clonotypes. Comments on this clonotype: Its antigen remains undetermined. The sample holds no much larger clone one base away, and base qualities are not on file.

Based on the germline V gene, the CDR1 and CDR2 sequences are SGHVS and FQNEAQ. V lost 2 bases and J lost 5 bases; the stretch between them is 10 bases long. From its cysteine to its phenylalanine, the CDR3 spans 13 amino acids. The CDR3 DNA has 39 bases and is translated from base 1. The chain uses TRBV7-8 and TRBJ2-7; the D gene is perhaps TRBD2, from 6 matching bases. This receptor was identified in a male donor with ankylosing spondylitis or in good health (not recorded which). The material sequenced was blood, either unsorted or a sorted T cell fraction (not recorded which). The DNA sequence is given as TGTGCCAGCAGCTTACAGGAGGGAAACGAGCAGTACTTC. Translated, this gives CASSLQEGNEQYF.